The source of this T cell receptor (beta chain) is a study of shared T cell receptors in the human thymus. Sequencing used immunoSEQ multiplex PCR; TCRdb keeps in-frame clones, though not all of them. The repertoire holds hundreds of thousands of clones, with about 87% as singletons. V lost 5 bases and J lost 4, with 29 bases in between. Germline V gene data show CDR1 as GTSNPN and CDR2 as SVGIG (reference sequence). This CDR3 comprises 18 residues. The sample was also reused in another study, on human thymus T cells. From that second work: Healthy Finnish infants undergoing corrective surgery for congenital heart defects were the donors. Resections were taken during corrective heart surgery, and the thymus tissue came from these. Thymic and blood repertoires seemed to favor certain V and J genes. Related research has reported that thymic repertoires overlap highly among unrelated individuals.

This clonotype was sampled from a boy younger than two with a congenital heart defect. This chain uses TRBV30 with TRBJ1-1, with D perhaps matching TRBD1 (5 bases). The sequenced sample consisted of thymocytes. DNA for the CDR3: TGTGCCTGGGGCCTAGGGGCAACGGTGGAAAATGAGCGCACTGAAGCTTTCTTT. Translation gives CAWGLGATVENERTEAFF.